This paragraph covers one TCR beta chain sequence. The data were obtained in a study of blood T cell repertoires in COVID-19. Study summary: Samples taken during acute and convalescent COVID-19 were collected in the United States, Italy and Spain. PBMCs, B-cell-depleted T cells, or T cells provided the cDNA or gDNA that made up the material.

In the source study's methods: Scientists estimated how many nucleated cells there were by amplifying reference gene primers. Some clones are missing from TCRdb's copy, which holds only in-frame ones; the method was immunoSEQ multiplex PCR. D and trimming were read from the DNA, whereas the V and J calls and clone size are those reported in that table. Of around 150,000 clones detected, over 80% appear once; the ten largest clones hold about 10%. Source material: peripheral blood. The origin of this receptor is a man in his 60s with active or convalescent COVID-19.

This CDR3 reads CASSAGGEQFF. DNA of the CDR3: TGTGCCAGCAGCGCCGGGGGGGAGCAGTTCTTC. The chain has TRBV9 and TRBJ2-1; 7 nucleotides match TRBD2. Germline CDR1 and CDR2: SGDLS and YYNGEE. The J segment lost 10 bases and the V segment lost 3 bases, leaving 1 base of the junction unmatched. CDR3 size: 11 residues.